The present T cell receptor beta chain was sequenced within a study of blood T cell repertoires in COVID-19. This CDR3 contains 15 residues. Trimming removed 0 bases from V and 1 base from J; junction bases left unmatched: 4. Germline V CDR1 and CDR2: GTSNPN, SVGIG (reference sequence). Original handling: The authors estimated nucleated cell counts from reference gene primer amplification. Produced via immunoSEQ multiplex PCR; TCRdb's table is partial and in-frame only. That table is the source of V, J and clone size, and D and trimming were worked out from the DNA. The data contain 250,000 to 350,000 clones, around 82% of them singletons.

This TCR was sampled from a human donor with COVID-19, enrolled during active disease. The donor label of this sample is uncertain. This chain connects TRBV30 to TRBJ2-5, with 8 positions matching TRBD2. The sequencing sample was made of peripheral blood. CDR3 in amino acids: CAWSVGSGTQETQYF. The DNA of the CDR3 is TGTGCCTGGAGTGTGGGTAGCGGGACCCAAGAGACCCAGTACTTC.